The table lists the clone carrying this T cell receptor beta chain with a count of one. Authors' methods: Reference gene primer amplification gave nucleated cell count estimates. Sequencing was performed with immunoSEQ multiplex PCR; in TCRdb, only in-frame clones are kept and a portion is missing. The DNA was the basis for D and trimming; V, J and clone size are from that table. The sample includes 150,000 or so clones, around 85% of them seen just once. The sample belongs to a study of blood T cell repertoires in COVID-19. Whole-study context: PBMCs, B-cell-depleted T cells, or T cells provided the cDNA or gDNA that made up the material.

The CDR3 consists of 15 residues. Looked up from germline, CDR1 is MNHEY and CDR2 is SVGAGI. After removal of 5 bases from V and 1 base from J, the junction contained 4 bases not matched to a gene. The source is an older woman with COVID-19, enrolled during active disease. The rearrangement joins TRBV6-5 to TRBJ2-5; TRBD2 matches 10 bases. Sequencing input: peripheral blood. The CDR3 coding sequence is TGTGCCAGCAGTCCTTGGACTAGCGGCCAAGAGACCCAGTACTTC. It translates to CASSPWTSGQETQYF.